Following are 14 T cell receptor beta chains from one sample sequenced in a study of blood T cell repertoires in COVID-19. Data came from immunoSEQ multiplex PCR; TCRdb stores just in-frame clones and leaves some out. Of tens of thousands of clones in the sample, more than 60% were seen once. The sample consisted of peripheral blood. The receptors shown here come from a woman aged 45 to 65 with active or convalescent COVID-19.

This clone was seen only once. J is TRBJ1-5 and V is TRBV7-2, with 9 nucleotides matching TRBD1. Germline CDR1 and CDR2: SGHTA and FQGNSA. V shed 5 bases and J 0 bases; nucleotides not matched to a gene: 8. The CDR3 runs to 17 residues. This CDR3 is CASSQGQGSDSNQPQHF. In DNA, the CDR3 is TGTGCCAGCAGCCAAGGACAGGGGAGTGATAGCAATCAGCCCCAGCATTTT.

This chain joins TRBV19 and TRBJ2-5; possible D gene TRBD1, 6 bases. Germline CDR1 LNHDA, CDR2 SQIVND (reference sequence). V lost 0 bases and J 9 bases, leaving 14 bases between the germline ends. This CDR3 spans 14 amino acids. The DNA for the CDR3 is TGTGCCAGTAGTATAGAGACGGCCTCAGGGGCCCAGTACTTC. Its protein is CASSIETASGAQYF.

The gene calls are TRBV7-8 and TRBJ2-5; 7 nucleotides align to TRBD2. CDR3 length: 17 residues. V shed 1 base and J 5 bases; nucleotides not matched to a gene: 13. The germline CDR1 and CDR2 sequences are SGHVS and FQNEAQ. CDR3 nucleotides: TGTGCCAGCAGCTTAGGAGTTGAAACGGGAGGCCGTGAGACCCAGTACTTC. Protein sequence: CASSLGVETGGRETQYF.

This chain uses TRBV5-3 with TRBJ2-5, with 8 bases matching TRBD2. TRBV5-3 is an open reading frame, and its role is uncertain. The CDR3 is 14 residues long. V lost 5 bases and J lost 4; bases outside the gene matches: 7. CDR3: CARRRAGVGETQYF. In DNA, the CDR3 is TGTGCCAGAAGGCGAGCGGGAGTAGGAGAGACCCAGTACTTC.

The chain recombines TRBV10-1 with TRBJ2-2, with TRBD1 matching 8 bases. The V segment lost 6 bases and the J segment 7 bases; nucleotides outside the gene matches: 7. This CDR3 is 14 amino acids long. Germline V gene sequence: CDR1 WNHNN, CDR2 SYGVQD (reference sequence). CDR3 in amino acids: CASSLGQGVGELFF. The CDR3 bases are TGCGCCAGCAGCCTCGGACAGGGAGTCGGGGAGCTGTTTTTT.

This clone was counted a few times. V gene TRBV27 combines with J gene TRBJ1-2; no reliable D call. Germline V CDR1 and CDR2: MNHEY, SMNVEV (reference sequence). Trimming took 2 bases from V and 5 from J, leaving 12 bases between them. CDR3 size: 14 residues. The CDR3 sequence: CASSLRVPGYGYTF. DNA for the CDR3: TGTGCCAGCAGTTTAAGGGTCCCGGGGTATGGCTACACCTTC.

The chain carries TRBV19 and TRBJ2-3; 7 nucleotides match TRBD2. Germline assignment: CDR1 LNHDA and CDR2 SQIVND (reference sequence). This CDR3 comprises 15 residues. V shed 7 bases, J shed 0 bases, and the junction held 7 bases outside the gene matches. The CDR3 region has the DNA TGTGCCAGTACGCGCGGGAGTGGGAGCACAGATACGCAGTATTTT. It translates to CASTRGSGSTDTQYF.

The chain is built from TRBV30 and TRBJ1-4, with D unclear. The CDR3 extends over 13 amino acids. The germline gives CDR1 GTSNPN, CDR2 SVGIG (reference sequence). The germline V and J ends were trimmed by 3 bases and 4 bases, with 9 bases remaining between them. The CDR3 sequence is CAWRTTLNEKLFF. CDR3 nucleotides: TGTGCCTGGAGGACAACCCTTAATGAAAAACTGTTTTTT.

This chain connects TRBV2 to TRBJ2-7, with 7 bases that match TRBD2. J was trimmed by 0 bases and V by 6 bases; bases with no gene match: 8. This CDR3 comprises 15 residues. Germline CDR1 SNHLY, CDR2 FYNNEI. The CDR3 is CASSREAGNSYEQYF. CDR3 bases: TGTGCCAGCAGCCGTGAAGCGGGGAACTCCTACGAGCAGTACTTC.

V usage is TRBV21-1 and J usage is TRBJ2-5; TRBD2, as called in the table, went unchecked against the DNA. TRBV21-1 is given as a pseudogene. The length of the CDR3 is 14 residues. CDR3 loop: CASRGRAGRRAQYF. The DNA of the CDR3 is TGTGCCAGCAGAGGCCGGGCCGGACGGAGGGCCCAGTACTTC.

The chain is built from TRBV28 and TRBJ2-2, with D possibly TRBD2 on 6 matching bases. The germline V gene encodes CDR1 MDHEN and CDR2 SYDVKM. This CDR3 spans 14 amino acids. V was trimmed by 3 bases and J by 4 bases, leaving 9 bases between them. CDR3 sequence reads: CASSLSGGTGELFF. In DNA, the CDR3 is TGTGCCAGCAGTTTGTCCGGGGGCACCGGGGAGCTGTTTTTT.

The CDR3, as DNA: TGTGCCAGCAGCTTGCCGGGACAGCCAAAAGCCGGGGAGCTGTTTTTT. Amino acid sequence: CASSLPGQPKAGELFF. The chain links TRBV5-6 to TRBJ2-2; TRBD1 aligns across 7 bases. The CDR3 extends over 16 amino acids. Germline V gene data show CDR1 as SGHDT and CDR2 as YYEEEE. Trimming cost V 1 base and J 6 bases; bases outside gene matches: 9.

The CDR3 nucleotides are TGCGCCAGCAGCTTGGCCACTTGGGACATTTTATTGTGCTACACCTTC. Protein product: CASSLATWDILLCYTF. The rearrangement links TRBV5-1 to TRBJ1-2; TRBD1 is a possible D gene (6 bases). CDR1 and CDR2 from the germline V gene are SGHRS and YFSETQ. The germline V and J ends were trimmed by 0 bases and 9 bases, with 21 bases remaining between them. The CDR3 is 16 residues long.

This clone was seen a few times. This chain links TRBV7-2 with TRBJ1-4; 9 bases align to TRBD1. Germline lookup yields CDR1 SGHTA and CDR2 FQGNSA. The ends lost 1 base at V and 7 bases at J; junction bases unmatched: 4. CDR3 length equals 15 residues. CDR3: CASSLGDRESEKLFF. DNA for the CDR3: TGTGCCAGCAGCTTAGGGGACAGGGAGAGTGAAAAACTGTTTTTT.